This T cell receptor beta chain was sequenced in a study of shared clonotypes between healthy human individuals (dated by TCRdb to about 2020). As for the study more broadly: Three men and two women, aged 18 to 49 years, made up the cohort. Per donor, three plates each were used for CD4 naive and CD4 memory, two for CD8 naive, and one for CD8 memory. To estimate repertoire size and how much clonotypes are shared between individuals, the study performed deep sequencing of blood TCR repertoires from a handful of healthy adults. Different laboratories and diverse techniques were used to prepare libraries and sequence TCR repertoires, to increase sequencing depth and limit assay-specific biases. Each donor's leukapheresis produced roughly between roughly 0.94 and 9.5 billion PBMCs. General findings and caveats noted by the study authors: Because the study included a small number of donors, the genetic and exposure-history diversity represented was limited. Larger estimated clonotype richness was generally found for naive subsets than for memory subsets. Sampling was restricted to blood, and TCR repertoires in tissues likely differ from the TCR repertoires found in blood. Across four donors, approximately 4.6% of naive CD4, approximately 3.6% of naive CD8, 2.3% of memory CD4, and approximately 0.4% of memory CD8 clonotypes were shared. Even with the large sequencing depth, rarefaction of the sorted-subset datasets indicated that sequencing was incomplete. Pairwise subsampling led to the expectation that sequencing depth would affect the degree of clonotype sharing among donors. Compared with non-shared clonotypes, clonotypes shared by all four sorted-subset donors had higher generation probabilities.

TCR CDR3 regions were amplified from genomic DNA by multiplex PCR using the deep immunoSEQ assay. Genomic DNA extracted from each cell subset was distributed evenly over all wells of several immunoSEQ 96-well plates, and each plate served as one replicate. For sorted subsets, each replicate PCR was loaded with roughly 190 ng genomic DNA, equivalent to some 27,000 T cell genomes. Purified libraries were quantified with a Qubit 3.0 fluorometer, sized on a Bioanalyzer 2100, and re-quantified with the KAPA Library Quantification kit. Each immunoSEQ 96-well plate was sequenced on its own single-read 150-cycle Illumina NextSeq 550 flow cell. As for the authors' bioinformatics: Because the immunoSEQ output included only junctional sequences and no quality scores, the filtering could not be the same as the filtering used for full-length reads. Sequences were annotated with PyIR, a Python wrapper for IgBLAST v1.9, and V/J genes and CDR3 were assigned using IMGT germline references. Reads were removed for weak V/J assignments (E-value above 1e-6), missing CDR3, stop codons, out-of-frame junctions, or ambiguous translated residues. V3J clonotypes were defined as sequences sharing an identical inferred V gene, J gene, and CDR3 amino acid sequence. To compute the percentage overlap between repertoires, the number of shared unique clonotypes was divided by the size of the smaller repertoire. Repertoire richness was assessed with RTK rarefaction, the Chao1 estimator, and Recon v2.1 estimates of unobserved clonotypes. For all TCRbeta clonotypes obtained by the gDNA method from four donors, generation probabilities were computed with OLGA. TCRdb retrieved this table from immuneACCESS and kept in-frame rearrangements only. Not all clones are present; in checked studies, unresolved V genes account for under half, and no reason is known for the remainder. For V, J and clone size, that table is used; D and trimming come from the DNA. In this sample the table shows roughly 1.4 million clones, about 98.5% of which occur a single time. Together, the top ten hold roughly 0.36% of the sample.

From its cysteine to its phenylalanine, the CDR3 spans 14 amino acids. Just the 42-base CDR3 DNA is kept, in frame starting at base 1. Germline trimming: 11 bases from V, 6 bases from J; junction bases outside gene matches: 12. Looking up the germline V gene yields CDR1 MDHEN and CDR2 SYDVKM. Healthy HIV-negative adults with no recently reported acute infections or vaccinations were included as donors. Only Caucasian adults living in Nashville, Tennessee, USA were represented among the donors. CD4+ T cells were enriched through magnetic negative selection, after which naive cells were positively selected on CD45RA and the remaining negative fraction served as the memory subset. Blood was collected by leukapheresis, and PBMCs were isolated by Ficoll-Histopaque density gradient centrifugation and then cryopreserved in liquid nitrogen vapor phase. Analytical flow cytometry was used to check the purity and quantity of every magnetically sorted T cell population. From each sorted fraction, genomic DNA was isolated and quantified by UV absorbance on a Nanodrop 2000c.

With respect to this clone: The clone's antigen remains unknown. No base-level quality is on record; no much larger clone is a single base apart.

The specimen sequenced was naive CD4+ T cells sorted from blood. In light of the paper, this sample's cell subset or site label describes: CD45RA+ positively selected. The sequence came from a man aged 25 to 40 in good health. The sequence links TRBV28 to TRBJ2-2; 7 of the junction bases match TRBD1. The nucleotide sequence is given as TGTGCCGGGCTATCGACAGGGACCGCCGGGGAGCTGTTTTTT. This sequence encodes CAGLSTGTAGELFF.